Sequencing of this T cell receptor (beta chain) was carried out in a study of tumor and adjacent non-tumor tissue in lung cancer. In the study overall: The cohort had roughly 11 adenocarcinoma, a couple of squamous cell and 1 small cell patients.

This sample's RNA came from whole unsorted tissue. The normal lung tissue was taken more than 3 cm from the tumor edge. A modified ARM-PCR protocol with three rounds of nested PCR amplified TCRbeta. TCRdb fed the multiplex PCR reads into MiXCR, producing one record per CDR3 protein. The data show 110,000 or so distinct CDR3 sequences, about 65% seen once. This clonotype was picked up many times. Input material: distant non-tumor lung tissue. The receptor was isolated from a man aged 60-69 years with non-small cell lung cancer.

The CDR3 nucleotides are TGTGCCAGCAGCTTGACCGGTCAAGGAGGCACCATATATTTT. It translates to CASSLTGQGGTIYF. This rearrangement joins TRBV6-6 to TRBJ1-3; D is ambiguous. The V end lost 6 bases, the J end lost 9 bases, and 18 bases lay between the germline ends. The CDR3 length is 14 residues. Germline loops: CDR1 MNHNY, CDR2 SVGAGI (reference sequence).